One sample yielded the 29 T cell receptor beta chains listed below, sequenced in a study of shared clonotypes between healthy human individuals. Libraries were prepared by immunoSEQ multiplex PCR; TCRdb keeps only in-frame clonotypes and omits some of them. The sample contains about 2.1 million clones, around 93% of which appear only once. In the naive CD8 group, cells lacked CD45RO and were positively selected for CCR7, so terminally differentiated effector memory CD45RA+ cells were left out. Input material: naive CD8+ T cells from PBMCs. These receptors all come from a man between 18 and 35 years old in good health. Some clones in this sample may be carry-over from other donors' samples.

V usage is TRBV30 and J usage is TRBJ2-7; tentatively, D is TRBD1 (6 bases). Between the trimmed V and J ends, which lost 0 bases and 5 bases, there was a span of 11 bases. From germline, CDR1 is GTSNPN and CDR2 SVGIG (reference sequence). The CDR3 is 13 residues long. Here the CDR3 reads CAWSVNRDDEQYF. CDR3 bases: TGTGCCTGGAGTGTAAACAGGGACGACGAGCAGTACTTC.

The chain has TRBV6-5 and TRBJ2-1; a possible D gene is TRBD2 (6 bases). CDR3 length: 14 amino acids. V was trimmed by 10 bases and J by 0 bases, leaving 13 bases between them. The V gene's germline CDR1 is MNHEY and CDR2 SVGAGI. The CDR3 protein is CAKTSSFSYNEQFF. The CDR3 DNA is TGTGCCAAAACTAGCAGCTTCTCCTACAATGAGCAGTTCTTC.

The V call is TRBV7-8, the J call TRBJ2-7, with D possibly being TRBD2 (5 bases). V was shortened by 4 bases and J by 0 bases, with 10 bases between the two germline ends. This CDR3 spans 14 amino acids. Germline CDR1 SGHVS, CDR2 FQNEAQ. In nucleotides, the CDR3 is TGTGCCAGCAGCTCGGGGAAAAGCTCCTACGAGCAGTACTTC. Its protein product is CASSSGKSSYEQYF. Full variable domain (rest looked up from reference TRBV7-8 and TRBJ2-7): GAGVSQSPRYKVAKRGQDVALRCDPISGHVSLFWYQQALGQGPEFLTYFQNEAQLDKSGLPSDRFFAERPEGSVSTLKIQRTQQEDSAVYLCASSSGKSSYEQYFGPGTRLTVT.

This chain joins TRBV6-6 and TRBJ2-7; TRBD1 matches at 8 bases. V shed 2 bases and J 6 bases; nucleotides not matched to a gene: 6. CDR1 and CDR2 (germline): MNHNY, SVGAGI (reference sequence). This CDR3 is built from 14 residues. The CDR3 nucleotides read TGTGCCAGCAGTTACCGATCGGACAGGGTCGAGCAGTACTTC. This translates into CASSYRSDRVEQYF.

V gene TRBV11-2 combines with J gene TRBJ2-1; TRBD2 agrees at 11 bases. Germline trimming cut 6 bases from V and 7 bases from J; bases unmatched to any gene: 8. The CDR3 contains 15 residues. Germline assignment: CDR1 SGHAT and CDR2 FQNNGV. The DNA for the CDR3 is TGTGCCAGCAGTCAACTAGCGGGAGTTGCGAATGAGCAGTTCTTC. Its protein is CASSQLAGVANEQFF.

The rearrangement joins TRBV4-1 to TRBJ2-7, with D hard to call. The germline gives CDR1 MGHRA, CDR2 YSYEKL. The CDR3 totals 14 residues. V was clipped by 0 bases and J by 3 bases, with 9 bases between them. The CDR3 sequence: CASSQERHYYEQYF. CDR3 nucleotide sequence: TGCGCCAGCAGCCAAGAGCGACATTACTACGAGCAGTACTTC.

The J gene is TRBJ1-2, the V gene TRBV7-9, with D uncertain. The CDR3 spans 14 residues. Deletions cut 6 bases from V and 0 bases from J, with 11 bases between. Per germline, CDR1 SEHNR and CDR2 FQNEAQ (reference sequence). This CDR3 reads CASRDGDSNYGYTF. CDR3 coding DNA: TGTGCCAGCAGGGACGGCGACTCTAACTATGGCTACACCTTC.

V and J are TRBV28 and TRBJ2-5; TRBD1 matches at 7 bases. The CDR3 sequence is 12 residues long. The germline V gene has CDR1 MDHEN and CDR2 SYDVKM. The junction had 3 bases not matched to a gene; V was cut back by 8 bases and J by 3 bases. This CDR3 is CASQGQEETQYF. CDR3 sequence (DNA): TGTGCCAGCCAAGGACAGGAAGAGACCCAGTACTTC.

The chain joins TRBV7-9 to TRBJ1-1, with D possibly being TRBD1 (5 bases). Germline V lookup: CDR1 SEHNR, CDR2 FQNEAQ (reference sequence). The V gene lost 4 bases and the J gene lost 0 bases, with 12 bases spanning the gap. The CDR3 spans 15 residues. The CDR3 loop reads CASSSRQRLNTEAFF. CDR3 nucleotide sequence: TGTGCCAGCAGCTCCCGACAGCGTTTGAACACTGAAGCTTTCTTT.

This sequence joins TRBV6-1 and TRBJ2-2, with D possibly being TRBD2 (6 bases). The CDR3 has 15 residues. CDR1 MNHNS and CDR2 SASEGT come from the germline V gene. V lost 2 bases and J lost 7, with 14 bases in between. The CDR3 region has the DNA TGTGCCAGCAGTGAACGACACGGGACTCGCGGGGAGCTGTTTTTT. Encoded protein: CASSERHGTRGELFF.

This clone has just one count. The chain uses TRBV7-3 and TRBJ1-1; no reliable D call. Germline values: CDR1 SGHTA, CDR2 FQGTGA. This CDR3 spans 13 amino acids. The V gene lost 2 bases and the J gene lost 5 bases, with 9 bases spanning the gap. CDR3 coding DNA: TGTGCCAGCAGCTTATTGTGGGGAACTGAAGCTTTCTTT. Amino acid sequence: CASSLLWGTEAFF.

V and J are TRBV27 and TRBJ2-1, with TRBD2 identical over 14 bases. V shed 6 bases, J shed 3 bases, and the junction held 4 bases outside the gene matches. This CDR3 has 16 amino acids. Germline CDR1 is MNHEY and CDR2 is SMNVEV (reference sequence). The CDR3 region is CASSGTSGSNYNEQFF. The CDR3 DNA reads TGTGCCAGCAGCGGGACTAGCGGGAGTAACTACAATGAGCAGTTCTTC.

The rearrangement joins TRBV2 to TRBJ1-4; D perhaps matches TRBD1 (5 bases). Per the germline V gene, CDR1 is SNHLY and CDR2 is FYNNEI. The V gene lost 6 bases and the J gene lost 0 bases, with 17 bases spanning the gap. CDR3 length: 17 residues. CDR3 DNA sequence: TGTGCCAGCAGGCCGGGACGGGGAGTCGCAACTAATGAAAAACTGTTTTTT. Amino acid sequence: CASRPGRGVATNEKLFF.

This chain links TRBV10-3 with TRBJ2-5; possibly TRBD1 for D (5 bases). CDR1 is ENHRY, CDR2 SYGVKD, per germline. Trimming removed 10 bases at V and 4 bases at J, with 10 bases between. This CDR3 comprises 11 residues. The CDR3 DNA reads TGTGCCACCCAGGGTTTAGAGACCCAGTACTTC. It codes for CATQGLETQYF.

The V call is TRBV19, the J call TRBJ2-3; no firm D call. Germline-derived CDR1 and CDR2 are LNHDA and SQIVND (reference sequence). This CDR3 spans 12 amino acids. Trimming took off 3 bases at V and 4 bases at J, with 5 bases between the two ends. Here the CDR3 reads CASSMVADTQYF. The CDR3 DNA follows: TGTGCCAGTAGTATGGTTGCAGATACGCAGTATTTT.

The V call is TRBV15, the J call TRBJ2-1; D possibly corresponds to TRBD2 (6 bases). The CDR3 contains 15 residues. Looked up from germline, CDR1 is LNHNV and CDR2 is YYDKDF (reference sequence). The ends were cut back, 5 bases at V and 4 bases at J, with 15 bases in the middle. The CDR3 DNA reads as TGTGCCACCAGCGCGGGACGGACAACTTACAATGAGCAGTTCTTC. Encoded protein: CATSAGRTTYNEQFF.

The chain recombines TRBV25-1 with TRBJ2-1; 11 nucleotides match TRBD2. V lost 0 bases and J lost 7; bases outside the gene matches: 5. CDR1 is MGHDK, CDR2 SYGVNS, per germline. This CDR3 contains 16 residues. This CDR3 is CASSEYSGRAGNEQFF. The CDR3, as DNA: TGTGCCAGCAGTGAATATAGCGGGAGGGCAGGGAATGAGCAGTTCTTC.

This chain uses TRBV9 with TRBJ2-5; maybe TRBD1 (6 bases). CDR1 is SGDLS and CDR2 is YYNGEE in the germline V gene. The length of the CDR3 is 14 residues. Deletions cut 0 bases from V and 10 bases from J, with 16 bases between. The chain's CDR3 is CASSVGGQPNNQYF. DNA of the CDR3: TGTGCCAGCAGCGTAGGAGGACAGCCCAACAACCAGTACTTC.

This clone was detected only once. The gene calls are TRBV6-5 and TRBJ1-6, with 9 bases fitting TRBD1. This CDR3 comprises 14 residues. Germline V lookup: CDR1 MNHEY, CDR2 SVGAGI. The V gene end was trimmed by 6 bases and the J gene end by 9 bases; junction bases not matched to a gene: 6. This CDR3 reads CASRLQGALSPLHF. CDR3 nucleotides: TGTGCCAGCAGACTACAGGGGGCACTTTCACCCCTCCACTTT.

The chain recombines TRBV5-1 with TRBJ1-2; D is perhaps TRBD1 (5 bases). Germline V lookup: CDR1 SGHRS, CDR2 YFSETQ. The CDR3 is 13 amino acids. With 2 bases removed from V and 6 bases from J, the gap between germline ends came to 11 bases. CDR3 region: CASSFGGFDGYTF. In nucleotides, the CDR3 is TGCGCCAGCAGCTTCGGGGGGTTCGATGGCTACACCTTC.

In DNA, the CDR3 is TGTGCCAGCAGCCTAAGGGGCGGAACCGGGGCAGATACGCAGTATTTT. Translated: CASSLRGGTGADTQYF. The chain couples TRBV27 to TRBJ2-3, with D perhaps TRBD1 or TRBD2 (5 bases each). There are 16 residues in the CDR3. Germline CDR1 and CDR2: MNHEY and SMNVEV (reference sequence). V was clipped by 6 bases and J by 4 bases, with 20 bases between them.

The V call is TRBV5-1, the J call TRBJ1-1; D gene unclear. Trimming shortened V by 0 bases and J by 3 bases, and 9 bases separated the two germline ends. CDR3 size: 14 residues. Germline V gene data show CDR1 as SGHRS and CDR2 as YFSETQ. The CDR3 DNA reads as TGCGCCAGCAGCTTGGAGTTTGGGGACACTGAAGCTTTCTTT. It translates to CASSLEFGDTEAFF.

A word on this clone: Other DNA sequences from this sample encode an identical CDR3 as well. V gene TRBV7-9 combines with J gene TRBJ1-1; 7 bases line up with TRBD1. Losses at the gene ends were 3 bases for V and 0 bases for J; bases not matched to a gene: 4. Germline CDR1 and CDR2: SEHNR and FQNEAQ (reference sequence). The CDR3 sequence is 15 residues long. The CDR3 DNA is TGTGCCAGCAGCTTGATGACAGGGATGAACACTGAAGCTTTCTTT. Protein sequence: CASSLMTGMNTEAFF.

The chain has TRBV7-3 and TRBJ2-3, with TRBD1 identical over 12 bases. The V segment lost 4 bases and the J segment 5 bases; nucleotides outside the gene matches: 4. The CDR3 is 15 residues long. Germline assignment: CDR1 SGHTA and CDR2 FQGTGA. The CDR3, as DNA: TGTGCCAGCAGCTGGGGGACAGGGGGCGTAGATACGCAGTATTTT. Translated: CASSWGTGGVDTQYF.

This clone was observed once. The rearrangement uses TRBV7-7 and TRBJ2-2; possible D gene TRBD1, 6 bases. The CDR3 sequence is 15 residues long. Trimming took off 1 base at V and 0 bases at J, with 6 bases between the two ends. Germline V gene data show CDR1 as SSHAT and CDR2 as FNYEAQ (reference sequence). CDR3: CASSLDRANTGELFF. The CDR3 DNA reads as TGTGCCAGCAGCTTAGACAGGGCGAACACCGGGGAGCTGTTTTTT. Full variable domain (outside the CDR3, taken from reference TRBV7-7 and TRBJ2-2): GAGVSQSPRYKVTKRGQDVTLRCDPISSHATLYWYQQALGQGPEFLTYFNYEAQPDKSGLPSDRFSAERPEGSISTLTIQRTEQRDSAMYRCASSLDRANTGELFFGEGSRLTVL.

The V call is TRBV7-6, the J call TRBJ2-7, with TRBD1 matching 8 bases. Germline trimming cut 2 bases from V and 3 bases from J; bases unmatched to any gene: 9. In germline, CDR1 is SGHVS, CDR2 FNYEAQ. The CDR3 length is 16 residues. The CDR3 DNA sequence: TGTGCCAGCAGCTTATACGAGAGGGACAGGAGCTACGAGCAGTACTTC. Translated: CASSLYERDRSYEQYF.

J is TRBJ2-1 and V is TRBV9; no clear D gene. Between the trimmed V and J ends, which lost 0 bases and 12 bases, there was a span of 10 bases. CDR1 and CDR2 from the germline V gene are SGDLS and YYNGEE. The CDR3 consists of 12 residues. The CDR3 bases are TGTGCCAGCAGCGTAGGATCAGGTGGGCAGTTCTTC. Its translation: CASSVGSGGQFF. The full variable domain, in which reference TRBV9 and TRBJ2-1 provide the parts outside the CDR3, is DSGVTQTPKHLITATGQRVTLRCSPRSGDLSVYWYQQSLDQGLQFLIQYYNGEERAKGNILERFSAQQFPDLHSELNLSSLELGDSALYFCASSVGSGGQFFGPGTRLTVL.

The genes are TRBV6-1 and TRBJ2-1; TRBD1 agrees at 8 bases. From germline, CDR1 is MNHNS and CDR2 SASEGT. The CDR3 covers 16 residues. V lost 3 bases, J lost 7 bases, and 11 bases stayed unmatched. CDR3 sequence: CASSDDLDRGGNEQFF. CDR3 nucleotide sequence: TGTGCCAGCAGTGATGACCTCGACAGGGGTGGTAATGAGCAGTTCTTC.

Worth noting for this clone: The junction and the germline gene differ at one end; a read error may be behind it. V gene TRBV18 combines with J gene TRBJ1-2; 8 bases fit TRBD1. The CDR3 extends over 14 amino acids. The germline gives CDR1 KGHSH, CDR2 LQKENI. In nucleotides, the CDR3 is TGTGCCAGCTCCCCTATCCGGGACAGGCATCATACTGCCTTC. Its translation: CASSPIRDRHHTAF.